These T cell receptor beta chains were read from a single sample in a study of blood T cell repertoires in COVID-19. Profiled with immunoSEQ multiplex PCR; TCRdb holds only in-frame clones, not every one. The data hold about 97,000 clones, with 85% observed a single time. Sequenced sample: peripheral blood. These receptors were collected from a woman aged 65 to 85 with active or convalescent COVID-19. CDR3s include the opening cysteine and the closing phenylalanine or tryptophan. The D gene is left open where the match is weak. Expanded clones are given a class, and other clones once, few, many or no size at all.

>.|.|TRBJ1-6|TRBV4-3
CASSQDPQGSKSPLHF
TGCGCCAGCAGCCAAGATCCCCAGGGTTCAAAGTCACCCCTCCACTTT
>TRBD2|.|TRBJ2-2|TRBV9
CASSVDRASGHTGELFF
TGTGCCAGCAGCGTGGATAGGGCTAGCGGACACACCGGGGAGCTGTTTTTT
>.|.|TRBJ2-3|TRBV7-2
CASSRLAIDGDTQYF
TGTGCCAGCAGCCGTCTAGCTATTGACGGGGATACGCAGTATTTT
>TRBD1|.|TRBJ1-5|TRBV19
CASTQTGTGKNQPQHF
TGTGCCAGTACCCAGACCGGGACAGGTAAAAATCAGCCCCAGCATTTT
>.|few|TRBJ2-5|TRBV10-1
CASSAGGTPQETQYF
TGCGCCAGCAGTGCTGGCGGGACTCCCCAAGAGACCCAGTACTTC
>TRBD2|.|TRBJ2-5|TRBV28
CASSSLAGGTETQYF
TGTGCCAGCAGTTCGCTAGCGGGGGGGACGGAGACCCAGTACTTC
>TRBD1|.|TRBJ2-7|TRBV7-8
CASSLLFETGGLYEQYF
TGTGCCAGCAGCTTACTTTTTGAGACAGGGGGCCTCTACGAGCAGTACTTC
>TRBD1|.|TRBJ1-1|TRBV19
CASSITGANTEAFF
TGTGCCAGTAGTATAACAGGGGCGAACACTGAAGCTTTCTTT
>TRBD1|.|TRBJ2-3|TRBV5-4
CASSLPGQGSDTQYF
TGTGCCAGCAGCCTTCCGGGACAGGGGTCAGATACGCAGTATTTT
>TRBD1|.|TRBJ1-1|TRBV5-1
CASSLETGRRGTEAFF
TGCGCCAGCAGCTTGGAGACAGGGAGGAGGGGCACTGAAGCTTTCTTT
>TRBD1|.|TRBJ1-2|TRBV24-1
CATSDTGTGGLYGYTF
TGTGCCACCAGTGATACCGGGACAGGGGGCTTGTATGGCTACACCTTC
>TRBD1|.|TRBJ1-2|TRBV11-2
CASSNRQGGGYTF
TGTGCCAGCAGCAATCGACAGGGTGGAGGCTACACCTTC
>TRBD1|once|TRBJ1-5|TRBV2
CARAGWDRGPLYQPQHF
TGTGCCAGGGCAGGCTGGGACAGGGGGCCGCTGTACCAGCCCCAGCATTTT
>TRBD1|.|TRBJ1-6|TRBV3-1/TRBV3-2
CASSQRDREASPLHF
TGTGCCAGCAGCCAACGGGACAGGGAGGCTTCACCCCTCCACTTT
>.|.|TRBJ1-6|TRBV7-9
CASSLGGSPLHF
TGTGCCAGCAGCTTAGGAGGTTCACCCCTCCACTTT
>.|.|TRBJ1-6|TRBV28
CASSERQNNSPLHF
TGTGCCAGCAGTGAACGACAGAATAATTCACCCCTCCACTTT
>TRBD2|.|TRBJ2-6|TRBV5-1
CASSREGTGANVLTF
TGCGCCAGCAGCCGGGAGGGGACTGGGGCCAACGTCCTGACTTTC
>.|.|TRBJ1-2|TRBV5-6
CASSLSSYGYTF
TGTGCCAGCAGCCTGTCGAGCTATGGCTACACCTTC